The rows below give T cell receptor beta chains drawn from one sample of a study of shared T cell receptors in the human thymus. Produced via immunoSEQ multiplex PCR; TCRdb's table is partial and in-frame only. The table shows about 380,000 clones, with 85% to 95% occurring only once. The sample comprised thymocytes. The source is a human donor. CDR3s include the opening cysteine and the closing phenylalanine or tryptophan. D genes are given only for firm matches. For some rows the clone size is stated as once, few or many, or as a class when expanded; others skip it.

V: TRBV10-2; J: TRBJ2-3; D: TRBD2; size: .; DNA: TGCGCCAGCATTCCGGGACTAGCGGGAGGGTCGGATACGCAGTATTTT; CDR3: CASIPGLAGGSDTQYF
V: TRBV28; J: TRBJ2-5; D: TRBD2; size: .; DNA: TGTGCCAGCAGTTTTTCGCAACTAGCGGGAGGGGGTGGAGAGACCCAGTACTTC; CDR3: CASSFSQLAGGGGETQYF
V: TRBV2; J: TRBJ2-1; D: TRBD2; size: .; DNA: TGTGCCAGGTCAGGGGCGGGACTAGCGGGAGGCTTCGATGAGCAGTTCTTC; CDR3: CARSGAGLAGGFDEQFF
V: TRBV18; J: TRBJ2-3; D: .; size: .; DNA: TGTGCCAGCTCATCGACCCTAGCGAGCACAGATACGCAGTATTTT; CDR3: CASSSTLASTDTQYF
V: TRBV9; J: TRBJ1-4; D: .; size: .; DNA: TGTGCCAGCAGCCCAAGTACTAATGAAAAACTGTTTTTT; CDR3: CASSPSTNEKLFF
V: TRBV5-1; J: TRBJ1-1; D: .; size: once; DNA: TGCGCCAGCAGCTTAGCAGGGAACACTGAAGCTTTCTTT; CDR3: CASSLAGNTEAFF
V: TRBV19; J: TRBJ2-2; D: .; size: .; DNA: TGTGCCAGTAGTATATACAGAGGGCGGGGACGGGACACCGGGGAGCTGTTTTTT; CDR3: CASSIYRGRGRDTGELFF
V: TRBV14; J: TRBJ2-1; D: TRBD2; size: .; DNA: TGTGCCAGCAGCCAAGACCGACTAGCGGGAGAGAATGAGCAGTTCTTC; CDR3: CASSQDRLAGENEQFF
V: TRBV15; J: TRBJ1-1; D: .; size: once; DNA: TGTGCCACCAGCAGAGATCTTTACGCGTTGAACACTGAAGCTTTCTTT; CDR3: CATSRDLYALNTEAFF
V: TRBV6-1; J: TRBJ2-1; D: TRBD2; size: .; DNA: TGTGCCAGCAGTGACCCTCTAGCGGGCTCCTACAATGAGCAGTTCTTC; CDR3: CASSDPLAGSYNEQFF
V: TRBV5-1; J: TRBJ1-1; D: .; size: .; DNA: TGCGCCAGCAGCTTAAGGGGCCCGAACACTGAAGCTTTCTTT; CDR3: CASSLRGPNTEAFF
V: TRBV5-6; J: TRBJ2-5; D: .; size: .; DNA: TGTGCCAGCAGCTTTTTTCAGGACTACAAAGAGACCCAGTACTTC; CDR3: CASSFFQDYKETQYF
V: TRBV21-1; J: TRBJ1-3; D: .; size: .; DNA: TGTGCCAGCAGCAGGGGGGCGCGAGGAAACACCATATATTTT; CDR3: CASSRGARGNTIYF
V: TRBV14; J: TRBJ2-5; D: TRBD2; size: once; DNA: TGTGCCAGCAGCCACACCGGGACTAGCTTAGGGACCCAGTACTTC; CDR3: CASSHTGTSLGTQYF
V: TRBV27; J: TRBJ2-7; D: .; size: .; DNA: TGTGCCAGCAGCCTAGACCTTCCCGTTAGCCCGGAGAAGGGAACTTCTTCGGTGGAGTACTTC; CDR3: CASSLDLPVSPEKGTSSVEYF
V: TRBV30; J: TRBJ1-2; D: TRBD1; size: .; DNA: TGTGCCTGGACCCCTAAAAGGGACAGGCGACAGGACTATGGCTACACCTTC; CDR3: CAWTPKRDRRQDYGYTF
V: TRBV29-1; J: TRBJ2-3; D: TRBD2; size: .; DNA: TGCAGCGTTGAAGATGACACTAGCGGGAGTGCGGATACGCAGTATTTT; CDR3: CSVEDDTSGSADTQYF
V: TRBV7-6; J: TRBJ2-5; D: TRBD2; size: .; DNA: TGTGCCAGCAGCTTAGGGGGGGGACTAGCGGGATTCAGGAGAGAAGAGACCCAGTACTTC; CDR3: CASSLGGGLAGFRREETQYF
V: TRBV10-3; J: TRBJ2-7; D: .; size: .; DNA: TGTGCCATCAGTGAGTCGTGGGACACCCTGGCACAGTACGAGCAGTACTTC; CDR3: CAISESWDTLAQYEQYF
V: TRBV27; J: TRBJ2-1; D: TRBD2; size: .; DNA: TGTGCCAGCAGCCTAGCGGGGGGCCGAGGGGGTAACTCCTACAATGAGCAGTTCTTC; CDR3: CASSLAGGRGGNSYNEQFF
V: TRBV20-1; J: TRBJ2-7; D: .; size: once; DNA: TGCAGTGCTAGAGATCCATACGAGCAGTACTTC; CDR3: CSARDPYEQYF
V: TRBV28; J: TRBJ2-5; D: .; size: .; DNA: TGTGCCAGCACCTTACATACAGTGGTGGGGGGGCCCCCGCAAGAGACCCAGTACTTC; CDR3: CASTLHTVVGGPPQETQYF
V: TRBV15; J: TRBJ2-7; D: .; size: .; DNA: TGTGCCACCAGCAGAGACAGGTCCTACGAGCAGTACTTC; CDR3: CATSRDRSYEQYF
V: TRBV9; J: TRBJ1-1; D: TRBD1; size: .; DNA: TGTGCCAGCAGCGTAGGGGGACAGGGGGCCGGGAGCACTGAAGCTTTCTTT; CDR3: CASSVGGQGAGSTEAFF
V: TRBV4-1; J: TRBJ1-1; D: .; size: .; DNA: TGCGCCAGCAGCCAACACACTGAAGCTTTCTTT; CDR3: CASSQHTEAFF